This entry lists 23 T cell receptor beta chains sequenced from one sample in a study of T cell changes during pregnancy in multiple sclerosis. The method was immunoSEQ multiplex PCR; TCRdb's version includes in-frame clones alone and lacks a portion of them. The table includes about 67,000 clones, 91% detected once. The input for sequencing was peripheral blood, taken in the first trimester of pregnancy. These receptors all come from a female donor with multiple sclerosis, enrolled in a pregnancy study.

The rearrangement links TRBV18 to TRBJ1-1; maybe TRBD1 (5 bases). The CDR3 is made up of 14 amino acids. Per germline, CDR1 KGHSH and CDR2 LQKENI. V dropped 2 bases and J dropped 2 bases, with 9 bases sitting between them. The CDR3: CASSPKQVNTEAFF. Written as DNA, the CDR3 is TGTGCCAGCTCACCAAAACAGGTAAACACTGAAGCTTTCTTT.

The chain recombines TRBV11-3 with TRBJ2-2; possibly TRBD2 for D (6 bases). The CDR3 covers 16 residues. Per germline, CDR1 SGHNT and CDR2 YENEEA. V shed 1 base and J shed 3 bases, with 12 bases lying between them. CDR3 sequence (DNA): TGTGCCAGCAGCTTAGTTCTTTCGGGAGACACCGGGGAGCTGTTTTTT. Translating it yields CASSLVLSGDTGELFF. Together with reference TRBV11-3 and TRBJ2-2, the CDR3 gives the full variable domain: EAGVVQSPRYKIIEKKQPVAFWCNPISGHNTLYWYLQNLGQGPELLIRYENEEAVDDSQLPKDRFSAERLKGVDSTLKIQPAELGDSAVYLCASSLVLSGDTGELFFGEGSRLTVL.

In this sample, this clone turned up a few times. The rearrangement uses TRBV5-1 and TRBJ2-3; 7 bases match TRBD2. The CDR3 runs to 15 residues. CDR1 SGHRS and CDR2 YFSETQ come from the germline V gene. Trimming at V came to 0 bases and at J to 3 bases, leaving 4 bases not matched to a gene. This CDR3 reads CASSLVAGVTDTQYF. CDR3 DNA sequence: TGCGCCAGCAGCTTGGTTGCGGGAGTAACAGATACGCAGTATTTT.

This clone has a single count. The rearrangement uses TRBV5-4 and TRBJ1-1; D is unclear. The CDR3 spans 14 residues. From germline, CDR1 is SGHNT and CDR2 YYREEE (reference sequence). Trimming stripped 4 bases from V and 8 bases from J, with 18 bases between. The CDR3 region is CASSLFSPGEEAFF. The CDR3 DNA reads TGTGCCAGCAGCCTCTTCTCCCCCGGGGAGGAAGCTTTCTTT.

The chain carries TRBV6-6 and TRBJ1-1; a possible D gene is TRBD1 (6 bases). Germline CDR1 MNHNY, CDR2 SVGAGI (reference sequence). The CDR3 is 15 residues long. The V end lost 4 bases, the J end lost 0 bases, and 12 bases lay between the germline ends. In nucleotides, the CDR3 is TGTGCCAGCAGTTCTACTCAGGGGATGAACACTGAAGCTTTCTTT. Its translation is CASSSTQGMNTEAFF.

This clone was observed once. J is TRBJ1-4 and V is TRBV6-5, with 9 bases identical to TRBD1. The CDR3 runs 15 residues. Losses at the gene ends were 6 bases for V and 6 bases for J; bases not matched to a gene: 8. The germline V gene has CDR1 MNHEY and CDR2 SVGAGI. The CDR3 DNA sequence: TGTGCCAGCAGGATGACAGGGGGAAAGGATGAAAAACTGTTTTTT. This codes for CASRMTGGKDEKLFF.

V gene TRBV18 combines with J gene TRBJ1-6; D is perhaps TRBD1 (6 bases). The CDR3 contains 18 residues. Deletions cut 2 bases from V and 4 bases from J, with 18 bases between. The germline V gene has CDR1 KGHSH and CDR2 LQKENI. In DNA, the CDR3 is TGTGCCAGCTCACCAGCAACCATCGGACAGAAGTATAATTCACCCCTCCACTTT. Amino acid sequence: CASSPATIGQKYNSPLHF.

CDR3 amino acids: CAGTSGTGTEAFF. The DNA of the CDR3 is TGCGCCGGCACATCCGGGACAGGGACTGAAGCTTTCTTT. The V gene is TRBV5-1, the J gene TRBJ1-1; TRBD1 matches at 9 bases. The germline CDR1 and CDR2 sequences are SGHRS and YFSETQ. J gave up 5 bases and V 10 bases, and 9 bases lay outside the gene matches. There are 13 residues in the CDR3.

The CDR3 is CARRTGGQETQYF. The CDR3 DNA reads as TGTGCCAGACGGACAGGGGGTCAAGAGACCCAGTACTTC. This chain joins TRBV27 and TRBJ2-5, with 10 nucleotides matching TRBD1. Germline-derived CDR1 and CDR2 are MNHEY and SMNVEV (reference sequence). CDR3 size: 13 residues. J lost 2 bases, V lost 9 bases, and 3 bases had no gene match.

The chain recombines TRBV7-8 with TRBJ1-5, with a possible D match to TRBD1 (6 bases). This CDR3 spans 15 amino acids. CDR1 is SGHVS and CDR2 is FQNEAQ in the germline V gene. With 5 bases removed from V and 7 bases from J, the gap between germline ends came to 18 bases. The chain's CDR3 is CASSLLSGGYQPQHF. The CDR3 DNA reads TGTGCCAGCAGCCTACTATCGGGGGGCTACCAGCCCCAGCATTTT.

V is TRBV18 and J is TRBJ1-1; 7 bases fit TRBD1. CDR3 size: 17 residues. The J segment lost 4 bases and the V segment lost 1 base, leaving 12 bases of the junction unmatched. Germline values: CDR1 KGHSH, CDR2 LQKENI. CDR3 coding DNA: TGTGCCAGCTCACCACGTTTGGCTACAGGGGTTGGCACTGAAGCTTTCTTT. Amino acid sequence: CASSPRLATGVGTEAFF.

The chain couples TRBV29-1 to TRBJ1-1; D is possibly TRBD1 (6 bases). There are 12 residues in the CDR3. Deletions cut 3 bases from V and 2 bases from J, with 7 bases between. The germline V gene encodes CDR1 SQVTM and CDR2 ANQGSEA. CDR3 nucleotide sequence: TGCAGCGTTGAGGGGGCTAACACTGAAGCTTTCTTT. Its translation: CSVEGANTEAFF.

CDR3 amino acids: CASSLTGAYEQYF. The CDR3 nucleotides are TGTGCCAGCAGTTTGACGGGAGCCTACGAGCAGTACTTC. The chain carries TRBV28 and TRBJ2-7; D is possibly TRBD2 (6 bases). The CDR3 has 13 residues. The germline V gene encodes CDR1 MDHEN and CDR2 SYDVKM. V lost 3 bases and J lost 2, with 8 bases in between.

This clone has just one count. CDR3 DNA sequence: TGCGCCAGCAGCCCTATACAGGGGAGTATAGGGGAGCTGTTTTTT. The encoded protein is CASSPIQGSIGELFF. V usage is TRBV4-1 and J usage is TRBJ2-2, with 7 bases fitting TRBD1. Germline CDR1 reads MGHRA; CDR2 reads YSYEKL. The V gene end was trimmed by 4 bases and the J gene end by 8 bases; junction bases not matched to a gene: 10. This CDR3 is built from 15 residues.

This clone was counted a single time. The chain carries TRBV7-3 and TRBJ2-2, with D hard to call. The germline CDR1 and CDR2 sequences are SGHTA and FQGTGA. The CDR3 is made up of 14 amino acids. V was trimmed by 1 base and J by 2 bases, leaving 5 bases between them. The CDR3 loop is CASSLKLNTGELFF. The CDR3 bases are TGTGCCAGCAGCTTAAAACTCAACACCGGGGAGCTGTTTTTT.

CDR3 in DNA: TGTGCCAGCTCACCACCGGGACTAGCGCATACCGGGGAGCTGTTTTTT. This translates into CASSPPGLAHTGELFF. The chain is built from TRBV18 and TRBJ2-2; 10 bases are shared with TRBD2. CDR1 KGHSH and CDR2 LQKENI come from the germline V gene. CDR3 length: 16 amino acids. Trimming at V came to 0 bases and at J to 5 bases, leaving 3 bases not matched to a gene.

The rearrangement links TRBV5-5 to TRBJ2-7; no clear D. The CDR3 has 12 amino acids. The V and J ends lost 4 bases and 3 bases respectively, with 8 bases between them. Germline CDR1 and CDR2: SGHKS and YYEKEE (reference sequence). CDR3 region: CASSDTFYEQYF. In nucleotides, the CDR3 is TGTGCCAGCAGCGACACCTTCTACGAGCAGTACTTC.

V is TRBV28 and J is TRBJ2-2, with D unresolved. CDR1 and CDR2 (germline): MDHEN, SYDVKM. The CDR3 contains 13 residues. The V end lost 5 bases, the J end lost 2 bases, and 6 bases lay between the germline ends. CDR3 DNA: TGTGCCAGCAGTCGGGTCAACACCGGGGAGCTGTTTTTT. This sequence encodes CASSRVNTGELFF.

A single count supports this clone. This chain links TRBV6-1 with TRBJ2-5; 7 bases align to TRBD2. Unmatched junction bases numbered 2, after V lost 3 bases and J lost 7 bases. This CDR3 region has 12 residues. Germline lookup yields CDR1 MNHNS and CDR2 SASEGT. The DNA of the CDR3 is TGTGCCAGCAGTGAGCGGGGGAGGACCCAGTACTTC. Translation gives CASSERGRTQYF.

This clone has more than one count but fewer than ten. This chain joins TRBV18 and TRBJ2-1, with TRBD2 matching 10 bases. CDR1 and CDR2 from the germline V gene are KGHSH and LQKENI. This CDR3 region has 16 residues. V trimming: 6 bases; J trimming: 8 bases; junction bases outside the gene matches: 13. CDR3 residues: CASSPFARLAGDEQFF. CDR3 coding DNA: TGTGCCAGCTCCCCCTTTGCGCGGCTAGCGGGGGATGAGCAGTTCTTC.

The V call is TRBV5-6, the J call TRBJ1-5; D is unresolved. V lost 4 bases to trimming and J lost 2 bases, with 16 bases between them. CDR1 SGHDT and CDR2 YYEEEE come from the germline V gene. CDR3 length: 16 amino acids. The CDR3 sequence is CASSPGAGSGNQPQHF. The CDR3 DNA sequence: TGTGCCAGCAGCCCTGGCGCGGGTAGTGGCAATCAGCCCCAGCATTTT. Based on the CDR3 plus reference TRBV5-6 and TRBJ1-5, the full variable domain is DAGVTQSPTHLIKTRGQQVTLRCSPKSGHDTVSWYQQALGQGPQFIFQYYEEEERQRGNFPDRFSGHQFPNYSSELNVNALLLGDSALYLCASSPGAGSGNQPQHFGDGTRLSIL.

The CDR3 DNA reads as TGTGCCAGCAGTGACGGGATTTACAATGAGCAGTTCTTC. This translates into CASSDGIYNEQFF. This rearrangement joins TRBV2 to TRBJ2-1; tentative D call: TRBD2 (5 bases). The germline V gene encodes CDR1 SNHLY and CDR2 FYNNEI. Deletions cut 3 bases from V and 4 bases from J, with 7 bases between. This CDR3 spans 13 amino acids. The variable domain in full, with the rest retrieved from reference TRBV2 and TRBJ2-1, is EPEVTQTPSHQVTQMGQEVILRCVPISNHLYFYWYRQILGQKVEFLVSFYNNEISEKSEIFDDQFSVERPDGSNFTLKIRSTKLEDSAMYFCASSDGIYNEQFFGPGTRLTVL.

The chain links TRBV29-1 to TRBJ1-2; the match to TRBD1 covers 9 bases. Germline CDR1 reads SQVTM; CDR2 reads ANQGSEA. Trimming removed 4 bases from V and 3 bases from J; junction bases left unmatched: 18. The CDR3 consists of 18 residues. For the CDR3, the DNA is TGCAGCGTTGGACACGGACGGGACAGGGACTACGCGTACTATGGCTACACCTTC. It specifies CSVGHGRDRDYAYYGYTF.